This T cell receptor (beta chain) was captured in a study of blood T cells in healthy people across ages (dated by TCRdb to 2013 to 2016). Regarding the complete study: In model experiments, roughly one uniquely barcoded TCR beta cDNA molecule per two T cells was captured by template switching. Age-related changes in TCR beta repertoire diversity were measured in the study by deep sequencing normalized with unique cDNA molecular identifiers. Four age groups were formed from the donors: young (average approximately 15 years), middle-aged (approximately 41), aged (approximately 60) and long-lived (approximately 78). To avoid experimental bias, donors of different ages were distributed randomly across sequencing lanes. The study analyzed two additional independent replicas of 1 million unique cDNA reads from the same blood draw for two donors, one aged 18 to 29 and one aged 80 or older. What the work shows at the level of the full study, not this receptor alone: As age increased, observed TCR beta diversity per million T cells dropped in a roughly linear way, and a significant reduction was already evident by age about 40. The long-lived group showed more naive CD4+ T cells, fewer expanded clones and increased TCR diversity than the aged group, suggesting age selection. Estimates of total diversity from one million sequenced T cells were regarded as lower bounds and underestimates. Observed TCR beta diversity correlated strongly with the percentage of naive T cells measured by flow cytometry. Because profiling used bulk unsorted PBMCs, naive and antigen-experienced compartments could not be compared conclusively. Because the CMV infection status of the donors was unknown, age-related changes in expanded clonotypes may potentially have been confounded.

The roughly 38 donors, aged 6 to 90 years, were systemically healthy Caucasian individuals from Russia. Around 10 milliliters of peripheral blood were collected from each donor into EDTA-treated Vacutainer tubes. Ficoll-Paque density-gradient centrifugation was used to isolate PBMCs, with at least 6.5 million per sample. Trizol reagent was used to extract total RNA from the PBMCs, yielding at least 5 micrograms per sample. For every donor, an aliquot of PBMCs went through flow cytometry to measure the percentages of naive CD45RAhigh/CD27high T cells. Receptor libraries were prepared by 5' RACE. Instrument on record: Illumina HiSeq 2500. A second PCR of about 7 to 12 cycles was run with a J-beta primer mix and a sample-barcoded 5' primer. Each TCR beta cDNA molecule received a unique molecular identifier from a template-switch 5' adaptor carrying 12 random nucleotides. At least 2.5 million CDR3-containing paired-end reads were obtained from each sample. The Mint cDNA synthesis kit, primed by a TRBC-specific oligonucleotide, was used to synthesize first-strand cDNA from all RNA. Following uracil-DNA glycosylase treatment, a first 18-cycle PCR with universal primers M1SS and BC2_uni_R was performed on all cDNA. Per the authors' processing: For normalization, 1 million high-quality reads were randomly selected from each sample, with every read carrying a distinct molecular identifier. Instead of being binned into consensus sequences, reads with shared molecular identifiers were discarded. MiTCR, set to a Q25 quality threshold and the strictest error-elimination algorithm, was used for CDR3 identification, clonotype clustering and error correction. A nonparametric unseen species model with Euler transformation was used to estimate a lower bound on total TCR beta diversity. TCRdb reran the public reads through fastp at Q25 and MiXCR, keeping productive beta chains. Entries are consolidated by CDR3 protein sequence, retaining the most common genes and DNA. What appears here as the V and J calls and clone size reflects TCRdb's work, not the paper's. The sample profile shows some 920,000 distinct CDR3 sequences; roughly 51% of them were found once. Clones ranked in the top ten supply roughly 23% of the sample.

With respect to this clonotype: What antigen it recognizes has not been identified. Per-base qualities were not stored, and no clone one base away is much larger.

The specimen was blood. The TCR comes from an older woman in good health.

CDR3 sequence: CASSQDTGLWGSPLHF. The DNA sequence is TGTGCCAGCAGCCAAGATACGGGGCTCTGGGGTTCACCCCTCCACTTT. The rearrangement joined TRBV4-2 to TRBJ1-6, with a tentative D gene TRBD1 over 5 matching bases. At the junction V is shortened by 0 bases and J by 9 bases, with 15 bases in between. From its cysteine to its phenylalanine, the CDR3 spans 16 amino acids. Just the 48-base CDR3 DNA is kept, in frame starting at base 1. From a lookup of the germline V gene, CDR1 and CDR2 are LGHNA and YNFKEQ.